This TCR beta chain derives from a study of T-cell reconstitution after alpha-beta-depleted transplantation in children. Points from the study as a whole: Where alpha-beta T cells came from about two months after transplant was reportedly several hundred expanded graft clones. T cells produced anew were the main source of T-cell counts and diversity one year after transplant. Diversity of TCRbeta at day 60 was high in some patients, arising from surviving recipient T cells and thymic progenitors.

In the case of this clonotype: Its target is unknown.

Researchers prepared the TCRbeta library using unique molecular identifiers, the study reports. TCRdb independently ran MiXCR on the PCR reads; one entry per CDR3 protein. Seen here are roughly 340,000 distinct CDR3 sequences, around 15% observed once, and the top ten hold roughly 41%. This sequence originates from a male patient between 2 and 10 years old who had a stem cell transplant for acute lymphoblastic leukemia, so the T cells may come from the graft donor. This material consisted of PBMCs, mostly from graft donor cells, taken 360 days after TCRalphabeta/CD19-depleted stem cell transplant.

The CDR3 sequence is CASSEIGTSGRKDNEQFF. The CDR3 region has the DNA TGTGCCAGCAGTGAGATCGGGACTAGCGGGAGAAAAGACAATGAGCAGTTCTTC. The V and J genes are TRBV25-1 and TRBJ2-1; 14 bases are shared with TRBD2. Unmatched junction bases numbered 9, after V lost 3 bases and J lost 5 bases. Germline CDR1 and CDR2: MGHDK and SYGVNS. The CDR3 loop spans 18 amino acids.